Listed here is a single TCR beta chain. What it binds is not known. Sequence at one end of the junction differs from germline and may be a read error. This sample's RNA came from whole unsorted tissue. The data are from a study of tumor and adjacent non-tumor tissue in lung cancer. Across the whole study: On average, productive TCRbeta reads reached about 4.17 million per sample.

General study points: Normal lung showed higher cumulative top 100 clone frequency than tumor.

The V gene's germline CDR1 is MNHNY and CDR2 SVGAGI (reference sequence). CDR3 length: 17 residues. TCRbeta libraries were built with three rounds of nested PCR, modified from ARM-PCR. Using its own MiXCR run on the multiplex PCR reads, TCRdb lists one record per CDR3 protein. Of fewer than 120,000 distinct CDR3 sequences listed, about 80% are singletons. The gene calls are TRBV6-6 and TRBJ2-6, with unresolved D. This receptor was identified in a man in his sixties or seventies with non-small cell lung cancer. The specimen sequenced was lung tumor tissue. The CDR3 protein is CASSRYTMSSGTNVLTF. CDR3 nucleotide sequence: TGTGCCAGCAGTCGTTATACCATGAGTTCTGGGACCAACGTCCTGACTTTC.